The entry below gives a single TCR beta chain sequence along with its context. What it binds is unknown. An end of the junction does not agree with germline; a read error may underlie this. This entry is derived from a study of metastatic and nonmetastatic thyroid tumors. The overall study: The comparison covered peripheral blood and tumor or nodule tissue in malignant and benign thyroid patients.

Study results and caveats: Reported TCR beta diversity, measured in blood and tumor, was significantly higher for malignant thyroid tumors than for benign nodules.

This CDR3 is built from 16 residues. Germline lookup yields CDR1 DFQATT and CDR2 SNEGSKA (reference sequence). Each patient went into thyroid surgery without having received any treatment. In the source study's methods: Built for papillary thyroid cancer, a distant-metastasis classifier drew on CDR3 differences across clinicopathological groups. TCRdb used MiXCR to call clones anew from the PCR reads. The V and J calls were determined by TCRdb, not by the authors. The sample has 40,000 or so clones; roughly 17% are singletons. The TCR originated in a female donor with papillary thyroid cancer or a benign thyroid nodule (not recorded which). Some clones in this sample may be carry-over from other donors' samples. V and J are TRBV20-1 and TRBJ2-1; TRBD2 aligns across 8 bases. The source material was tumor tissue. In DNA, the CDR3 is TGCAGTTCTAGAGCGCCCCAAGCGGGAGTATACAATGAGCAGTTCTTC. Translation: CSSRAPQAGVYNEQFF.